This entry features one T cell receptor beta chain sequence. A much more abundant neighbour one base away suggests this may be a read error. One entry per CDR3 protein, called by TCRdb with MiXCR from the PCR reads. Of approximately 10,000 distinct CDR3 sequences in the sample, less than 40% were seen once. Germline-derived CDR1 and CDR2 are MNHNY and SVGAGI (reference sequence). The length of the CDR3 is 14 residues. The data derive from a study of immune characterization of retroperitoneal liposarcoma. The source material was tumor tissue. This sequence joins TRBV6-6 and TRBJ2-5; 9 nucleotides line up with TRBD1. The DNA end is more similar to TRBJ2-1, so the J call may be wrong. The source of this sequence is a male donor with retroperitoneal liposarcoma. CDR3 residues: CANSYSGQGNEQFF. DNA of the CDR3: TGTGCCAACAGTTACTCTGGACAGGGGAATGAGCAGTTCTTC.